This TCR beta chain was found in a study of blood T cell repertoires in COVID-19 (dated by TCRdb to the early 2020s). Study-level background: Samples from collaborators originated in the United States, Italy and Spain and spanned both the acute and convalescent phases of COVID-19. Sample metadata almost always included a de-identified subject ID, COVID-19 status, age in years and sex. Samples were obtained from the ongoing ImmuneRACE study (first 160 participants) and from about 1,300 subjects provided by 6 global collaborators. The prospective study material was composed of cDNA or gDNA derived from T cells, B-cell-depleted T cells, or PBMCs. Subjects who had been exposed to COVID-19, were actively infected with it, or had recovered from it provided the deeply sampled blood TCRbeta repertoires that made up the dataset. The repertoires were released in a freely available public database intended as a resource for research on the immune response to SARS-CoV-2. HLA class I and class II types, where available, came from metadata supplied by the sample provider rather than from assay-based typing. What the work shows at the level of the full study, not this receptor alone: How much clinical and demographic metadata was included differed by source and by participant, and the metadata was provided uncurated.

Whole blood was collected in K2EDTA tubes by collaborating institutions according to the institutions' own protocols. For TCRbeta analysis, collaborators shipped samples in one of three forms: frozen whole blood, isolated PBMCs, or DNA extracted from either of those sample types. The CDR3 covers 16 residues, taking in both the cysteine and the phenylalanine. Only CDR3 DNA is held: 48 bases, read in frame from base 1. Clipping removes 2 bases from V and 2 bases from J, with 6 as the unmatched junction base count. The germline V gene supplies CDR1 MNHEY and CDR2 SVGEGT. TCRbeta CDR3 regions were amplified from genomic DNA by means of the immunoSEQ Assay, a bias-controlled multiplex PCR. For the original study's pipeline: Within the assay, amplification of reference gene primers was used to estimate how many nucleated cells each sample contained. Sequence reads were collapsed and filtered to measure the absolute abundance of every unique TCRbeta CDR3 rearrangement. For each sample, productive Simpson clonality was calculated as the square root of Simpson's diversity index over productive rearrangements. Entries here come from immuneACCESS through TCRdb and include only in-frame sequences with V and J called. Some clones fail to appear in such tables; in the studies checked, an unresolved V gene covers under half of the shortfall, and the cause of the remainder is unknown. The V and J calls and clone size come from that table; D and trimming were worked out from the DNA. This sample lists about 260,000 clones; under 90% were detected once. Of the sample, less than 10% falls within the top ten clones.

On this clone itself: Its antigen is currently not known. Within one base of it there is no much larger clone, and no base qualities were kept.

The origin of this receptor is a human donor in a cohort sampled during active COVID-19. What was sequenced was peripheral blood. The receptor chain draws on TRBV6-2 or TRBV6-3 and TRBJ1-5, and TRBD1 aligns with 7 junction nucleotides. The CDR3 sequence is CASSYSSGGGNQPQHF. Here is the DNA: TGTGCCAGCAGTTACAGTTCAGGGGGAGGCAATCAGCCCCAGCATTTT.